The source of this T cell receptor (beta chain) is a study of OX40 agonist ivuxolimab in advanced cancers. For the wider study: Ivuxolimab was an agonistic, fully human IgG2 monoclonal antibody directed against OX40 (CD134), a costimulatory receptor. Partial responses occurred in three dose-escalation patients: two with cutaneous melanoma and one with hepatocellular carcinoma. The dose-escalation cohort was over 70% male with a mean age of roughly 60 years, ranging from roughly 23 to 79. The paper covers the monotherapy dose-escalation part of the phase I ivuxolimab trial, which included N ≈ 54 patients. Intravenous ivuxolimab was administered to patients every 2 weeks at six dose levels: 0.01, 0.1, 0.3, 1.5, 3 and 10 mg/kg. Peripheral TCRbeta sequencing aimed to test whether ivuxolimab altered TCR sequence diversity and caused clonal T-cell expansion. Of the approximately 50 dose-escalation patients, hepatocellular carcinoma was present in roughly 19, melanoma in about 15, renal cell carcinoma in 9 and head and neck cancer in 9. Patients were allowed to have had prior anti-PD-1, anti-PD-L1 or anti-CTLA-4 therapy, and approximately 40% of the dose-escalation patients had been treated with checkpoint inhibitors. Results and caveats for the whole study, not just this receptor: Antigen specificity was not determined for the clonally expanded peripheral T cells. Low levels of normalized T-cell clonal expansion were also shown by some nonresponding patients. In the 0.1-3.0 mg/kg groups, partial responders had among the lowest normalized peripheral clonal expansion, particularly in CD8+ T cells. At doses of 0.1 to 3.0 mg/kg, clonal expansion of both CD4+ and CD8+ T cells in blood was seen between baseline and week 6. After ivuxolimab, CD8+ T cells had more expanded clones than CD4+ T cells on average.

The trial excluded patients who had a history of autoimmune disease or who were on systemic immunosuppression. Peripheral blood for TCR sequencing was collected from all dose cohorts at baseline, on cycle 4 day 1, and on cycle 7 day 1. The samples were drawn from a first-in-human, open-label, multicenter phase I dose-escalation trial of ivuxolimab. The trial enrolled adults with locally advanced or metastatic head and neck squamous cell, hepatocellular, melanoma or renal cell carcinoma. Before TCR sequencing, CD4+ T cells and CD8+ T cells were sorted from peripheral blood as separate populations. To sequence the TCRbeta CDR3 region, genomic DNA was isolated from the sorted cells. The immunoSEQ Assay was used for sequencing of TCRbeta CDR3 regions. The table comes from immuneACCESS by way of TCRdb, which keeps in-frame sequences with V and J called. Part of the clones is missing from these tables; in studies checked, under half for an unresolved V gene and the rest for unknown reasons. This sample gives more than 45,000 clones in total; about 87% of them show up just once. The top ten clones comprise 11% of the sample.

For this clone: There is no known antigen for this receptor. No base quality information exists; no much larger clone differs at one position.

The germline V gene sets CDR1 to SGHVS and CDR2 to FNYEAQ. The CDR3 spans 16 residues, from the cysteine through the phenylalanine. Here the CDR3 DNA is all that survives: 48 bases in frame from base 1. Germline trimming: 1 base from V, 1 base from J; junction bases outside gene matches: 2. Sample: CD4+ or CD8+ T cells sorted from blood, taken in a trial of the OX40 agonist ivuxolimab. The sequence links TRBV7-6 to TRBJ2-7; the central 12 bases match TRBD2. The sequence was collected from an adult with an advanced solid tumor such as melanoma, head and neck, liver or kidney cancer. The DNA sequence is as follows: TGTGCCAGCAGCTTAGAGACTAGCGGGAGATCCTACGAGCAGTACTTC. This translates into CASSLETSGRSYEQYF.